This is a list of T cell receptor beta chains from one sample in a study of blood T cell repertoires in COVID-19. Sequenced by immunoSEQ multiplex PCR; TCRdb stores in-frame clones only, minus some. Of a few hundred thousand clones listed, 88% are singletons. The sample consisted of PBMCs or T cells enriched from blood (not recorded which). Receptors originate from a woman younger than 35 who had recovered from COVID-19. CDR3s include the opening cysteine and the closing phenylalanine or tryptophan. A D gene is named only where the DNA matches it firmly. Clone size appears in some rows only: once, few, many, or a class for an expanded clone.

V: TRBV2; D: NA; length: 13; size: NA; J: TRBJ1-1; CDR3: CASSSGVNTEAFF; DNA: TGTGCCAGCAGCTCTGGAGTGAACACTGAAGCTTTCTTT
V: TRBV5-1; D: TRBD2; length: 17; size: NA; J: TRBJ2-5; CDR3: CASSLGASGEVQETQYF; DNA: TGCGCCAGCAGCTTGGGAGCTAGCGGGGAGGTCCAAGAGACCCAGTACTTC
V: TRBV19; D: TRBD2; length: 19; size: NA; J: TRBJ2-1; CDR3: CASSIPPGLAGNYYNEQFF; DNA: TGTGCCAGTAGTATTCCGCCGGGACTAGCGGGGAACTACTACAATGAGCAGTTCTTC
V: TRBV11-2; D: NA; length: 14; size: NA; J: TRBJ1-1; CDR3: CASSHLRGSTEAFF; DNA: TGTGCCAGCAGCCACCTAAGAGGGAGCACTGAAGCTTTCTTT
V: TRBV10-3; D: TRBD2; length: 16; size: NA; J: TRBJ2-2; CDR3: CAISEGRLAGSGELFF; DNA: TGTGCCATCAGTGAAGGAAGGCTAGCGGGGTCCGGGGAGCTGTTTTTT
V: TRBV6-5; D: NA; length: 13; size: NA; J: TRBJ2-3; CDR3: CASSQWSSDTQYF; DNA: TGTGCCAGCAGTCAGTGGTCGTCAGATACGCAGTATTTT
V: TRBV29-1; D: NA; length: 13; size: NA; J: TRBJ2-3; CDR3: CSVVAGHTDTQYF; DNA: TGCAGCGTTGTAGCAGGGCATACAGATACGCAGTATTTT
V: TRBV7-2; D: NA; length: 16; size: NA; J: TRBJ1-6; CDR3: CASSYRESSYNSPLHF; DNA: TGTGCCAGCAGCTACAGGGAAAGCTCCTATAATTCACCCCTCCACTTT
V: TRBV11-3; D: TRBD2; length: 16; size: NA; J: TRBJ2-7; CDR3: CASSPKSGTGAYEQYF; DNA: TGTGCCAGCAGCCCAAAGAGCGGGACGGGGGCCTACGAGCAGTACTTC
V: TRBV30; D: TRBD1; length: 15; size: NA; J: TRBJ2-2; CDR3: CACDFRDRGTGELFF; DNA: TGTGCCTGCGACTTCCGGGACAGGGGTACCGGGGAGCTGTTTTTT
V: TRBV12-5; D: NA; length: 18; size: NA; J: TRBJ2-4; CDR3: CASGEKPTGKGAKNIQYF; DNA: TGTGCTAGTGGAGAAAAGCCCACAGGGAAGGGGGCCAAAAACATTCAGTACTTC
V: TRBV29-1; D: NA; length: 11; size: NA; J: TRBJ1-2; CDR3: CSVAGLYGYTF; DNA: TGCAGCGTCGCGGGCCTCTATGGCTACACCTTC
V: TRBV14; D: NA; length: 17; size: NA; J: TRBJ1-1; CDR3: CASSLYGILHPYPEAFF; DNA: TGTGCCAGCAGCCTATACGGTATTCTTCATCCTTACCCTGAAGCTTTCTTT
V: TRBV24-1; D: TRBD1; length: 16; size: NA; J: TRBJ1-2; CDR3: CATFFHRGRWVYGYTF; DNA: TGTGCCACCTTCTTCCACAGGGGGCGTTGGGTATATGGCTACACCTTC
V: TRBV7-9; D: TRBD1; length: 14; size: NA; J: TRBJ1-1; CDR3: CASSRGQGNTEAFF; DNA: TGTGCCAGCAGCCGGGGACAGGGGAACACTGAAGCTTTCTTT
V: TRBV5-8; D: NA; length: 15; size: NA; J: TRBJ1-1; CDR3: CASSLVPGMNTEAFF; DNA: TGTGCCAGCAGCTTGGTTCCGGGAATGAACACTGAAGCTTTCTTT
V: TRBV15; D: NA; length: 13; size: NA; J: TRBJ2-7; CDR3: CATSRELTYEQYF; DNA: TGTGCCACCAGCAGAGAACTGACCTACGAGCAGTACTTC
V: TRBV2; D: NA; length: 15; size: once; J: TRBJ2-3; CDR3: CAPDGGLESTDTQYF; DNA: TGTGCACCCGATGGGGGCCTAGAAAGCACAGATACGCAGTATTTT
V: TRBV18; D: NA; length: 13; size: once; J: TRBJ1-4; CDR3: CASSPQDSMKLFF; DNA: TGTGCCAGCTCACCGCAGGACAGTATGAAACTGTTTTTT
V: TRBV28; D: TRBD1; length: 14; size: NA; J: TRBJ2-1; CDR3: CASLPGQGAFRQFF; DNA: TGTGCCAGCTTGCCGGGACAGGGAGCTTTTCGGCAGTTCTTC
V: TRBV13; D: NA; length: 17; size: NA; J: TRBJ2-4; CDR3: CASSSAQNRLAKNIQYF; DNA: TGTGCCAGCAGCTCGGCACAGAACCGATTAGCCAAAAACATTCAGTACTTC
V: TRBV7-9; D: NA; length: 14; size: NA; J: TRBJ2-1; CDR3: CASSITGTYNEQFF; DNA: TGTGCCAGCAGCATTACAGGGACCTACAATGAGCAGTTCTTC
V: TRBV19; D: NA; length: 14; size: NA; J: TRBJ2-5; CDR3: CASSINGYQETQYF; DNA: TGTGCCAGTAGTATAAACGGGTACCAAGAGACCCAGTACTTC